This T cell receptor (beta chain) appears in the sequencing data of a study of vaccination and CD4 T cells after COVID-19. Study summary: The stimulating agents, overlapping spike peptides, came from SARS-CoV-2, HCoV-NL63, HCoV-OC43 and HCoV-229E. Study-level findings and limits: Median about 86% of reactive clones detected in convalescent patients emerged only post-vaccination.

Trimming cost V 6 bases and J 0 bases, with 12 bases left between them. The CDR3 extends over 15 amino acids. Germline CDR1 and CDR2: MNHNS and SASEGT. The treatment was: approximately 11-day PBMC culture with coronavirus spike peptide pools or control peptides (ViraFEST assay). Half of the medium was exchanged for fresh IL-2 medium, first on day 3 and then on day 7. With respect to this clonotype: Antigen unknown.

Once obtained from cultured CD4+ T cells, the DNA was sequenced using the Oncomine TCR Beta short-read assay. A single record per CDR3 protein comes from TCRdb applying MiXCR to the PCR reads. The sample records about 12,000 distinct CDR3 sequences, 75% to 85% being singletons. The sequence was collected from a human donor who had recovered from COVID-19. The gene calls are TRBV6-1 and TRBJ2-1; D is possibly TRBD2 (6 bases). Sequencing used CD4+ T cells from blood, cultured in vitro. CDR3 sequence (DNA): TGTGCCAGCAGCCCCCGGGACTCCTCCTACAATGAGCAGTTCTTC. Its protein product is CASSPRDSSYNEQFF.